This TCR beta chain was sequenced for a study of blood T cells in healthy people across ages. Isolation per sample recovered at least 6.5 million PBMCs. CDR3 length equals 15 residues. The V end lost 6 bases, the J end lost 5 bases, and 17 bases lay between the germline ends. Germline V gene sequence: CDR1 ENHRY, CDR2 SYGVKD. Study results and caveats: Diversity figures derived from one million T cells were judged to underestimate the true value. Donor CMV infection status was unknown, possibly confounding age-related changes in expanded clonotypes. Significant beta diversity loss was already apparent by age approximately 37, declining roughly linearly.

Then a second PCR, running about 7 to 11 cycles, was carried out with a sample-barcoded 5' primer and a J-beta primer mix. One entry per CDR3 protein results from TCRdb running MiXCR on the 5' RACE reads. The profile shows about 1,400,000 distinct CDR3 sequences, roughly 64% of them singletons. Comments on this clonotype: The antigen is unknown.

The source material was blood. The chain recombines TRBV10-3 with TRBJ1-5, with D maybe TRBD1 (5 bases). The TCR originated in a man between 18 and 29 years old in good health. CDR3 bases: TGTGCCATCAGCCCTGGACGGGGCTTTGATCAGCCCCAGCATTTT. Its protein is CAISPGRGFDQPQHF.